This record looks at one T cell receptor (beta chain) sequence and its context. This sample stems from a study of T cells after posttransplantation cyclophosphamide. Sequencing was performed with immunoSEQ multiplex PCR; in TCRdb, only in-frame clones are kept and a portion is missing. The sample lists about 31,000 clones, 75% to 95% occurring once. The CDR3 extends over 12 amino acids. The germline gives CDR1 KGHSH, CDR2 LQKENI. V lost 6 bases and J lost 5, with 10 bases in between. Cells defined as naive were viable CD3+CD4+ or CD3+CD8+ and CCR7+CD45RA+CD45RO-CD95-CD27+CD28+. The J gene is TRBJ1-2, the V gene TRBV18, with a weak D call TRBD1 (5 bases). The sample taken for sequencing was naive CD4+ T cells sorted from PBMCs. The sequence came from a woman aged 60-75 years in good health, CMV-negative, and a related stem cell transplant donor. DNA of the CDR3: TGTGCCAGCTCGGAAGACAGATATGGCTACACCTTC. Translated, it gives CASSEDRYGYTF. Looking up the rest from reference TRBV18 and TRBJ1-2 gives the full variable domain: NAGVMQNPRHLVRRRGQEARLRCSPMKGHSHVYWYRQLPEEGLKFMVYLQKENIIDESGMPKERFSAEFPKEGPSILRIQQVVRGDSAAYFCASSEDRYGYTFGSGTRLTVV.